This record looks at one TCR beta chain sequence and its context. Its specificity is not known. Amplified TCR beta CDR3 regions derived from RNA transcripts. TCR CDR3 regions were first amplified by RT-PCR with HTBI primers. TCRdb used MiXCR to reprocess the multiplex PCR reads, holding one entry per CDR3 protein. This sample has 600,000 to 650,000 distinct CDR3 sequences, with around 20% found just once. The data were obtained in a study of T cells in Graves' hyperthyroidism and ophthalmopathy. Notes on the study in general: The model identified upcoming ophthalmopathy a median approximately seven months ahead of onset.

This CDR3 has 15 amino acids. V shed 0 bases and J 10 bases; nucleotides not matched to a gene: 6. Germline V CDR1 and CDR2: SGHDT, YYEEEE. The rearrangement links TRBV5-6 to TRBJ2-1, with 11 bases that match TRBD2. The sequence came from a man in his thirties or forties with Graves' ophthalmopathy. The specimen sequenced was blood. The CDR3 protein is CASSLGLAGPGEQFF. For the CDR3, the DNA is TGTGCCAGCAGCTTGGGACTAGCGGGACCCGGGGAGCAGTTCTTC.